This T cell receptor (beta chain) was retrieved from a study of T cells in Graves' hyperthyroidism and ophthalmopathy. Findings and limits, study-wide: Among clonotypes expanded in thyroid above 0.001, most were also found in blood. From stable hyperthyroidism, ophthalmopathy was separated by a 13 V-J model.

Details on this clonotype: Its target is not known. One end of the junction does not line up with germline, which may come from a read error.

CDR3 length: 12 amino acids. From germline, CDR1 is LGHNA and CDR2 YSLEER. Authors of the study amplified TCR beta CDR3 regions from RNA transcripts. The HTBI primer set drove a first-round RT-PCR of the TCR CDR3. In TCRdb, the multiplex PCR reads were re-called with MiXCR into one record per CDR3 protein. The repertoire holds roughly 710,000 distinct CDR3 sequences, with roughly 32% as singletons. When ophthalmopathy did not progress within 18 months, Graves' hyperthyroidism was considered stable. Among the patients, aged 18 to 65, hyperthyroidism was newly diagnosed and had lasted under 2 months. The source is a woman aged 35 to 49 with Graves' hyperthyroidism. This rearrangement joins TRBV4-3 to TRBJ2-7; D may be TRBD2 (6 bases). Sequenced sample: blood. CDR3 nucleotide sequence: TGCGCCGGCAGCCAAGGAGGGGCCGATCAGTACTTC. Residues: CAGSQGGADQYF.